The 17 T cell receptor beta chains below all came from one sample that was sequenced in a study of cytomegalovirus exposure and HLA in healthy donors. Using immunoSEQ multiplex PCR, the repertoire was profiled, and TCRdb retains in-frame clones only, with some absent. This sample has 240,000 or so clones, with more than 75% found just once. The sample comprised PBMCs. The receptors shown here come from a woman aged 25 to 39 in good health and CMV-seropositive.

The chain is built from TRBV5-4 and TRBJ1-1; the match to TRBD1 covers 7 bases. V lost 0 bases and J lost 4; bases outside the gene matches: 0. The germline V gene has CDR1 SGHNT and CDR2 YYREEE (reference sequence). CDR3 length equals 13 residues. The CDR3 DNA sequence: TGTGCCAGCAGCTTGGGGACAGGCACTGAAGCTTTCTTT. Residues: CASSLGTGTEAFF.

V gene TRBV11-2 combines with J gene TRBJ1-1; 10 bases match TRBD1. The V gene's germline CDR1 is SGHAT and CDR2 FQNNGV. V trimming: 3 bases; J trimming: 3 bases; junction bases outside the gene matches: 7. The CDR3 length is 16 residues. CDR3 sequence: CASSFLLDRGYTEAFF. In DNA, the CDR3 is TGTGCCAGCAGCTTTCTTTTGGACAGGGGGTACACTGAAGCTTTCTTT. Full variable domain (remainder filled in from reference TRBV11-2 and TRBJ1-1): EAGVAQSPRYKIIEKRQSVAFWCNPISGHATLYWYQQILGQGPKLLIQFQNNGVVDDSQLPKDRFSAERLKGVDSTLKIQPAKLEDSAVYLCASSFLLDRGYTEAFFGQGTRLTVV.

V and J are TRBV28 and TRBJ1-5; 8 nucleotides agree with TRBD1. Germline V CDR1 and CDR2: MDHEN, SYDVKM. V was pared by 4 bases and J by 6 bases, with 8 bases of the junction left unmatched. The CDR3 consists of 15 residues. The DNA for the CDR3 is TGTGCCAGCAGTTCCCGACAGGGGAGGCTTCAGCCCCAGCATTTT. Its protein product is CASSSRQGRLQPQHF.

The chain links TRBV5-1 to TRBJ1-1, with D perhaps TRBD1 (6 bases). CDR3 length: 16 amino acids. Trimming took 0 bases from V and 4 from J, leaving 16 bases between them. CDR1 and CDR2 from the germline V gene are SGHRS and YFSETQ. CDR3 bases: TGCGCCAGCAGCTTGGCTACGACAGGCGGGGGCACTGAAGCTTTCTTT. Its translation is CASSLATTGGGTEAFF.

The chain carries TRBV28 and TRBJ1-2; TRBD1 matches at 8 bases. Trimming removed 4 bases from V and 9 bases from J; junction bases left unmatched: 7. CDR3 length equals 13 residues. Germline V gene sequence: CDR1 MDHEN, CDR2 SYDVKM. CDR3 in DNA: TGTGCCAGCAGTTCCCCCGACAGGGGTCGCTACACCTTC. It is translated as CASSSPDRGRYTF.

The table lists this clone with a few counts. The chain uses TRBV19 and TRBJ1-4; D is unresolved. V lost 10 bases and J lost 4, with 4 bases in between. The CDR3 has 10 residues. The germline V gene has CDR1 LNHDA and CDR2 SQIVND (reference sequence). The CDR3 reads CATRNEKLFF. For the CDR3, the DNA is TGTGCCACCCGTAATGAAAAACTGTTTTTT. Complete variable domain (other parts from reference TRBV19 and TRBJ1-4): DGGITQSPKYLFRKEGQNVTLSCEQNLNHDAMYWYRQDPGQGLRLIYYSQIVNDFQKGDIAEGYSVSREKKESFPLTVTSAQKNPTAFYLCATRNEKLFFGSGTQLSVL.

The V call is TRBV6-4, the J call TRBJ2-2; D is uncertain. The V gene's germline CDR1 is MRHNA and CDR2 SNTAGT. This CDR3 spans 13 amino acids. Deletions cut 6 bases from V and 5 bases from J, with 10 bases between. CDR3: CASRALPTGELFF. CDR3 in DNA: TGTGCCAGCAGAGCACTCCCGACCGGGGAGCTGTTTTTT.

This clone occurred once. This rearrangement joins TRBV9 to TRBJ1-1; 7 nucleotides align to TRBD1. Per germline, CDR1 SGDLS and CDR2 YYNGEE. The V segment lost 4 bases and the J segment 8 bases; nucleotides outside the gene matches: 14. The CDR3 totals 15 residues. Here the CDR3 DNA reads TGTGCCAGCAGCAACAGGGGTAGGGGAGTTGAGGAAGCTTTCTTT. It codes for CASSNRGRGVEEAFF.

This clone showed up just once. This rearrangement joins TRBV29-1 to TRBJ1-1; D call uncertain. This CDR3 has 12 residues. Germline V gene lookup returns CDR1 SQVTM and CDR2 ANQGSEA. Trimming stripped 1 base from V and 10 bases from J, with 13 bases between. This CDR3 reads CSVEALGFIAFF. CDR3 sequence (DNA): TGCAGCGTTGAAGCGCTCGGGTTTATAGCTTTCTTT.

The chain links TRBV27 to TRBJ2-1; 12 bases agree with TRBD2. V lost 0 bases, J lost 5 bases, and 11 bases stayed unmatched. The CDR3 totals 19 residues. Germline loops: CDR1 MNHEY, CDR2 SMNVEV (reference sequence). The CDR3 nucleotides are TGTGCCAGCAGTTTATCCACTAGCGGGAGGATAGGAAGAAACAATGAGCAGTTCTTC. Translated, it gives CASSLSTSGRIGRNNEQFF.

This clone was detected only once. The chain uses TRBV5-6 and TRBJ1-1; TRBD1 matches 10 bases. Germline V gene lookup returns CDR1 SGHDT and CDR2 YYEEEE. V was clipped by 2 bases and J by 3 bases; unmatched bases: 10. The CDR3 contains 17 residues. The CDR3: CASSFDRGLDVDTEAFF. The DNA for the CDR3 is TGTGCCAGCAGCTTTGACAGGGGGCTTGATGTTGACACTGAAGCTTTCTTT.

This chain uses TRBV7-9 with TRBJ2-7; the D gene is possibly TRBD1 (6 bases). Germline assignment: CDR1 SEHNR and CDR2 FQNEAQ (reference sequence). V lost 1 base and J lost 6, with 16 bases in between. CDR3 length: 15 amino acids. DNA for the CDR3: TGTGCCAGCAGCTTAGAAATCAGGGGATATGGCGAGCAGTACTTC. Translating it yields CASSLEIRGYGEQYF.

The rearrangement links TRBV6-1 to TRBJ1-5, with D unclear. Trimming removed 1 base from V and 9 bases from J, with 10 bases in between. Germline V CDR1 and CDR2: MNHNS, SASEGT. This CDR3 region has 13 residues. The CDR3 protein is CASSEVLGTPQHF. The CDR3 DNA reads TGTGCCAGCAGTGAAGTCCTAGGTACGCCCCAGCATTTT.

The chain combines TRBV29-1 with TRBJ2-1; 7 positions match TRBD2. There are 13 residues in the CDR3. Germline values: CDR1 SQVTM, CDR2 ANQGSEA. The junction had 12 bases not matched to a gene; V was cut back by 6 bases and J by 10 bases. The CDR3 is CSVASGTQIEQFF. The CDR3 region has the DNA TGCAGCGTGGCCAGCGGGACGCAAATCGAGCAGTTCTTC.

This clone was detected only a few times. The chain combines TRBV5-1 with TRBJ1-2; D ambiguous. CDR3 length: 15 residues. Germline V lookup: CDR1 SGHRS, CDR2 YFSETQ. V was shortened by 0 bases and J by 1 base, with 10 bases between the two germline ends. The CDR3 DNA reads TGCGCCAGCAGCTTGGTAACAGCAAATAACTATGGCTACACCTTC. Residues: CASSLVTANNYGYTF.

The chain has TRBV4-1 and TRBJ2-7; 7 nucleotides line up with TRBD1. The V and J ends lost 0 bases and 2 bases, in that order; junction bases with no gene match: 4. The CDR3 has 15 residues. Germline V gives CDR1 MGHRA, CDR2 YSYEKL. CDR3 nucleotide sequence: TGCGCCAGCAGCCAAGATGGGGGACAGACCTACGAGCAGTACTTC. It encodes CASSQDGGQTYEQYF.

This rearrangement joins TRBV7-3 to TRBJ2-7; no firm D call. Trimming took 2 bases from V and 3 from J, leaving 8 bases between them. Germline CDR1 is SGHTA and CDR2 is FQGTGA. CDR3 length: 13 residues. The CDR3 DNA follows: TGTGCCAGCAGCTTACAGGCCGGCTACGAGCAGTACTTC. As protein: CASSLQAGYEQYF. Full variable domain (remainder filled in from reference TRBV7-3 and TRBJ2-7): GAGVSQTPSNKVTEKGKYVELRCDPISGHTALYWYRQSLGQGPEFLIYFQGTGAADDSGLPNDRFFAVRPEGSVSTLKIQRTERGDSAVYLCASSLQAGYEQYFGPGTRLTVT.